This T cell receptor beta chain was observed in a study of cytotoxic CD8 clonotypes in ibrutinib-treated CLL. Study-level information: With a range of 6 to 36, the median treatment time before response samples were taken was under 15 months. Mean per-sample yields comprised around 280,000 productive templates and around 92,000 productive rearrangements. Whole-study results and caveats: At progression, clonality fell back toward baseline after rising at ibrutinib response. Public clonotypes, found uncommonly, either contracted or stayed stable on treatment.

A note on this clone: Its antigen is still unknown. At one end the junction does not follow the germline gene, possibly because of a read error.

Data came from immunoSEQ multiplex PCR; TCRdb stores just in-frame clones and leaves some out. The table lists 110,000 to 150,000 clones, roughly 83% of them singletons. This CDR3 has 14 amino acids. Germline V gene data show CDR1 as SQVTM and CDR2 as ANQGSEA. Sequences were derived from PBMCs, sampled after 12 months of ibrutinib treatment. The V gene is TRBV29-1, the J gene TRBJ1-1; weak D call: TRBD1 (5 bases). This receptor was obtained from a human donor with chronic lymphocytic leukemia. CDR3 in DNA: TGCAGCGTTGTAGGGGCTACCGGAGGCACTAAAGCTTTCTTT. This codes for CSVVGATGGTKAFF.